Included here is one TCR beta chain sequence, with context. The entry originates in a study of technical replicates of blood from several donors. Libraries were prepared by immunoSEQ multiplex PCR; TCRdb keeps only in-frame clonotypes and omits some of them. The profile covers about 82,000 clones, with approximately 94% appearing a single time and about 0.39% taken by the ten largest. J was trimmed by 4 bases and V by 3 bases; bases with no gene match: 10. The CDR3 totals 16 residues. The V gene's germline CDR1 is MNHEY and CDR2 SMNVEV (reference sequence). The sequence derives from a human donor in good health. This sequence joins TRBV27 and TRBJ2-7, with TRBD1 matching over 9 bases. Sequenced: T cells isolated from PBMCs. CDR3 nucleotides: TGTGCCAGCAGTTTCCCTACCGGACAGGGGACGTACGAGCAGTACTTC. The encoded protein is CASSFPTGQGTYEQYF.